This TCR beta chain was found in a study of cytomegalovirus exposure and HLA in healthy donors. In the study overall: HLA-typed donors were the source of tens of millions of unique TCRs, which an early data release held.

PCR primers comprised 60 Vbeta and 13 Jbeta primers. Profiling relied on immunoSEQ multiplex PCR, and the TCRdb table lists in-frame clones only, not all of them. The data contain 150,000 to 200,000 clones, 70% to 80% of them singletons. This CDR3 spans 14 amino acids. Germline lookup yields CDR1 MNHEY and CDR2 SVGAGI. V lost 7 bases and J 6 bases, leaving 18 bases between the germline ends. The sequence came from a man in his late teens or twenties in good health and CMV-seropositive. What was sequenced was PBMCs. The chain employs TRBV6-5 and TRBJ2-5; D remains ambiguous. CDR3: CASTSKVARQTQYF. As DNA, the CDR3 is TGTGCCAGCACCAGCAAAGTGGCTAGGCAGACCCAGTACTTC.